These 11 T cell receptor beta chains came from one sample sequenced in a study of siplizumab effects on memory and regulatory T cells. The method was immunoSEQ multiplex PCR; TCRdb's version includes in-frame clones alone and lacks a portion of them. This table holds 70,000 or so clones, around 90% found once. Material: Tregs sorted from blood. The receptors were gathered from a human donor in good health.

The CDR3 here is CASSFSSGITNEQFF. The CDR3 region has the DNA TGCGCCAGCAGCTTTTCCAGCGGGATTACGAATGAGCAGTTCTTC. The chain combines TRBV5-1 with TRBJ2-1; TRBD2 aligns across 7 bases. This CDR3 is 15 amino acids long. Trimming took 2 bases from V and 7 from J; bases not matched to a gene: 9. Germline-derived CDR1 and CDR2 are SGHRS and YFSETQ.

The CDR3 region has the DNA TGTGCCAGCAGTTTGGAGGGCGTGTTTGGGCTAGCGGGAAACACCGGGGAGCTGTTTTTT. Its protein is CASSLEGVFGLAGNTGELFF. The V and J genes are TRBV28 and TRBJ2-2; 9 nucleotides align to TRBD2. In germline, CDR1 is MDHEN, CDR2 SYDVKM. The CDR3 totals 20 residues. Trimming cost V 3 bases and J 2 bases; bases outside gene matches: 16.

The CDR3 protein is CASSIVSGSSYEQYF. The CDR3 nucleotides are TGTGCCAGTAGTATCGTCAGCGGGAGCTCCTACGAGCAGTACTTC. The rearrangement links TRBV19 to TRBJ2-7, with TRBD2 identical over 8 bases. The V gene end was trimmed by 3 bases and the J gene end by 0 bases; junction bases not matched to a gene: 4. CDR3 length: 15 amino acids. CDR1 LNHDA and CDR2 SQIVND come from the germline V gene (reference sequence).

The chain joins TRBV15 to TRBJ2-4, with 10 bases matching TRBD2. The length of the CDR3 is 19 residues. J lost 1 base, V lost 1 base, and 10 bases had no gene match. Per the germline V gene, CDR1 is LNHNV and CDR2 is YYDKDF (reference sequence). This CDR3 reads CATSRGASGSGLAKNIQYF. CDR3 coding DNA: TGTGCCACCAGCAGAGGGGCTAGCGGGAGTGGTTTGGCCAAAAACATTCAGTACTTC.

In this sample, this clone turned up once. The CDR3 nucleotides are TGTGCCAGCAGCTTAGGACAGCCCTCAGATACGCAGTATTTT. Encoded protein: CASSLGQPSDTQYF. This chain uses TRBV7-6 with TRBJ2-3, with a possible D match to TRBD1 (5 bases). V was pared by 1 base and J by 4 bases, with 9 bases between. The CDR3 extends over 14 amino acids. Germline-derived CDR1 and CDR2 are SGHVS and FNYEAQ.

The CDR3 reads CASSFTGAPYEQYF. For the CDR3, the DNA is TGTGCCAGCAGCTTCACCGGGGCGCCGTACGAGCAGTACTTC. V usage is TRBV6-1 and J usage is TRBJ2-7; D is possibly TRBD1 or TRBD2 (5 bases each). CDR1 is MNHNS and CDR2 is SASEGT in the germline V gene. Trimming removed 6 bases at V and 4 bases at J, with 16 bases between. The CDR3 has 14 amino acids.

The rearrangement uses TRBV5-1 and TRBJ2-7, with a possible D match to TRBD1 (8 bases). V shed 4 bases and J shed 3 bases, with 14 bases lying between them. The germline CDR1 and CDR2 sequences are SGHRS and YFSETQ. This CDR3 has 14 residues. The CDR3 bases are TGCGCCAGCAGCCAAACAGGGGGGGACTACGAGCAGTACTTC. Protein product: CASSQTGGDYEQYF.

The CDR3 sequence is CASSGEHSGANVLTF. DNA of the CDR3: TGTGCCAGCAGTGGGGAACACTCTGGGGCCAACGTCCTGACTTTC. The rearrangement joins TRBV6-1 to TRBJ2-6, with no clear D. Germline assignment: CDR1 MNHNS and CDR2 SASEGT. V was trimmed by 4 bases and J by 0 bases, leaving 7 bases between them. The CDR3 has 15 residues.

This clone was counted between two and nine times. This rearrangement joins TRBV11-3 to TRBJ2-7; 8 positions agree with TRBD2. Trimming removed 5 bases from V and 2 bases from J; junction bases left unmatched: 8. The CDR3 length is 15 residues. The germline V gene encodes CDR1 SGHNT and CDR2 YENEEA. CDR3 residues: CASSPNSGTPYEQYF. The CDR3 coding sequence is TGTGCCAGCAGCCCGAATAGCGGGACCCCCTACGAGCAGTACTTC.

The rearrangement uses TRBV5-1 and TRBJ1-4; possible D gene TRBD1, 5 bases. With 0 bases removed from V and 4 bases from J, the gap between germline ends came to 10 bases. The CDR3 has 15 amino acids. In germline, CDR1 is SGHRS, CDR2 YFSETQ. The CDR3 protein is CASSLATGVNEKLFF. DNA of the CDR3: TGCGCCAGCAGCTTGGCTACAGGCGTTAATGAAAAACTGTTTTTT.

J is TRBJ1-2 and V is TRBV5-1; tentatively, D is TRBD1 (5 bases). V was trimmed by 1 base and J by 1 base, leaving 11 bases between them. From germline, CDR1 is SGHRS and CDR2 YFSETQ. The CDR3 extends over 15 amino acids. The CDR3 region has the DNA TGCGCCAGCAGCTTGATTCAGGGTAATAACTATGGCTACACCTTC. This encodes CASSLIQGNNYGYTF.